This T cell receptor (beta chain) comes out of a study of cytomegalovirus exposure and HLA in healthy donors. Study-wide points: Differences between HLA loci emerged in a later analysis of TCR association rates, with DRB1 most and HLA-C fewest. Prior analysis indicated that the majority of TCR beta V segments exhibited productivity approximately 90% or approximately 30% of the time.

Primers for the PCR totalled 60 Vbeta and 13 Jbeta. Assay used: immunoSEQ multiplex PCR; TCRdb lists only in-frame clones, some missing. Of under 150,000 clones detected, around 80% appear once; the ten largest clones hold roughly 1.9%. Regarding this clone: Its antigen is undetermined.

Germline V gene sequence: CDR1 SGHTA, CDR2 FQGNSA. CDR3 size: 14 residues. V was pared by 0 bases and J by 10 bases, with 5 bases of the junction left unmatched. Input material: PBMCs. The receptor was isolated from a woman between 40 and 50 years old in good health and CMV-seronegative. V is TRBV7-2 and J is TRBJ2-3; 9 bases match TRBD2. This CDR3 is CASSLAGLADAQYF. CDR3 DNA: TGTGCCAGCAGCTTAGCGGGACTAGCTGATGCGCAGTATTTT.